The sequence of this T cell receptor (beta chain) was determined in a study of cytomegalovirus exposure and HLA in healthy donors. About the research overall: Unique TCR beta sequences numbering about 100 million came from around 180 million T cells in an earlier analysis.

The V end was cut by 6 bases, the J end by 8 bases, with 14 bases between. CDR3 length equals 13 residues. CDR1 is MDHEN, CDR2 SYDVKM, per germline. 13 Jbeta primers and 60 Vbeta primers were used for the PCR. The assay was immunoSEQ multiplex PCR, and TCRdb's table has in-frame clones only and misses some. The record lists some 53,000 clones, of which the ten most abundant hold approximately 13%. The study's findings and limits: For TCR beta chains, V- and J-gene trimming was later linked to a missense DCLRE1C variant. V segments that were indistinguishable, TRBV6-2 and TRBV6-3 among them, were omitted from analysis. Another analysis was done later, and it associated over 15,000 TCR beta sequences with HLA alleles at 0.05 false discovery rate.

Comment on this clone: Its antigen is still unknown.

This clonotype was obtained from a woman aged 60-75 years in good health and CMV-seropositive. Sample: PBMCs. The rearrangement links TRBV28 to TRBJ1-5, with a tentative D call TRBD1 (6 bases). CDR3 sequence (DNA): TGTGCCAGCAGCGACACAGGGTCCGAGCCCCAGCATTTT. The encoded protein is CASSDTGSEPQHF.